This T cell receptor beta chain was obtained from a study of OX40 agonist ivuxolimab in advanced cancers. Regarding the study as a whole: Those patients achieving a partial response at 0.1-3.0 mg/kg showed among the lowest clonal expansion.

Exclusion applied to patients with autoimmune disease history or systemic immunosuppression. Researchers took blood at baseline, on cycle 4 day 1, and on cycle 7 day 1. Details on this clone: Its antigen is not known.

V lost 2 bases, J lost 0 bases, and 9 bases lay in between. The germline CDR1 and CDR2 sequences are SGDLS and YYNGEE. CDR3 length: 14 residues. Only in-frame clones appear in the TCRdb table, and some are missing; sequencing was by immunoSEQ multiplex PCR. Among 70,000 to 100,000 clones, 75% to 90% were seen once, and the ten largest hold around 0.4%. Sequenced material: CD4+ or CD8+ T cells sorted from blood, taken in a trial of the OX40 agonist ivuxolimab. This sequence was found in an adult with an advanced solid tumor such as melanoma, head and neck, liver or kidney cancer. The chain is built from TRBV9 and TRBJ2-7; D perhaps matches TRBD1 (5 bases). CDR3 in amino acids: CASSVDSYSYEQYF. The CDR3, as DNA: TGTGCCAGCAGCGTCGACAGTTACTCCTACGAGCAGTACTTC.